The TCR beta chain under discussion was sequenced for a study of early T cells in non-severe SARS-CoV-2 infection. Study at large: Whole-blood bulk RNA, unsorted, was sequenced, and chains were unpaired.

Individual cDNA molecules carried attached unique molecular identifiers. MiXCR, run by TCRdb on the 5' RACE reads, gives a single entry per CDR3 protein. The repertoire holds about 48,000 distinct CDR3 sequences, around 5.6% seen once, with around 4.4% in the top ten. To note about this clonotype: Its specificity is not known.

This CDR3 is built from 13 residues. The ends were cut back, 5 bases at V and 8 bases at J, with 12 bases in the middle. Germline V gene data show CDR1 as ENHRY and CDR2 as SYGVKD. Study results and limitations: Reliance on VDJdb matching favored anti-spike CD8 responses; private and CD4 specificities were missed.

The receptor's source is an adult who was a healthcare worker with PCR-confirmed SARS-CoV-2 infection or an uninfected control (not recorded which). Material: whole blood. The chain joins TRBV10-3 to TRBJ2-2; D is tentatively TRBD1 or TRBD2 (5 bases each). CDR3 nucleotide sequence: TGTGCCATCAGTCCATACGGGGCTGGGGAGCTGTTTTTT. Translation gives CAISPYGAGELFF.